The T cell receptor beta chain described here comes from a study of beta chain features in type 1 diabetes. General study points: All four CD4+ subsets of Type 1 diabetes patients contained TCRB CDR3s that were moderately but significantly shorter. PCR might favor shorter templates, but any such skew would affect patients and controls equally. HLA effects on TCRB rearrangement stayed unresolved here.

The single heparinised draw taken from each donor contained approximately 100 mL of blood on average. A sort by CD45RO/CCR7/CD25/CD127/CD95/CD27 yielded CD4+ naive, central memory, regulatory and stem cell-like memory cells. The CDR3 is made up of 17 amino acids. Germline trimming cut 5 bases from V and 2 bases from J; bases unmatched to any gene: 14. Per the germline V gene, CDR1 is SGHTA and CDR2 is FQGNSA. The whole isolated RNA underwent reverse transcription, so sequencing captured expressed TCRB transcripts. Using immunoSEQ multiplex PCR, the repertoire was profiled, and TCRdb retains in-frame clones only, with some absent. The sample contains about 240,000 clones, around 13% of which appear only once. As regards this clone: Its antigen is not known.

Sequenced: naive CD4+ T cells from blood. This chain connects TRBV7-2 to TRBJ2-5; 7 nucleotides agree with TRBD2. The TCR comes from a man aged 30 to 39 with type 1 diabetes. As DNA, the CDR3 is TGTGCCAGCAGCCTGGGACCTCTGGCTAGCGGACAAGAGACCCAGTACTTC. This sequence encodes CASSLGPLASGQETQYF.